These 18 T cell receptor beta chains share one sample of origin, sequenced in a study of identical twins (TCRdb year 2016). Library preparation was by 5' RACE. These reads were obtained on an Illumina HiSeq 2000. TCRdb reran the public reads through fastp at Q25 and MiXCR, keeping productive beta chains. Entries are consolidated by CDR3 protein sequence, retaining the most common genes and DNA. The sample records more than 600,000 distinct CDR3 sequences, about 20% of which are singletons. Around 13% of the sample rests with the top ten. These data were also reused for a study on T cells expressing NK-cell markers.

Sequences were obtained from PBMCs. These receptors were taken from a woman in her late teens or twenties in good health.

This clonotype has a single count. This chain uses TRBV20-1 with TRBJ2-1; maybe TRBD2 (6 bases). Trimming cost V 0 bases and J 0 bases, with 18 bases left between them. The CDR3 loop spans 18 amino acids. In germline, CDR1 is DFQATT, CDR2 SNEGSKA (reference sequence). The CDR3 region has the DNA TGCAGTGCTAGAGATCTGGGGACTTCCCAAAACTCCTACAATGAGCAGTTCTTC. Encoded protein: CSARDLGTSQNSYNEQFF.

This chain uses TRBV5-1 with TRBJ2-7; weak D call: TRBD2 (5 bases). Trimming took off 4 bases at V and 4 bases at J, with 24 bases between the two ends. Germline values: CDR1 SGHRS, CDR2 YFSETQ. The CDR3 covers 17 residues. Here the CDR3 DNA reads TGCGCCAGCAGCCCACCCACCCTGGGAGTAGCAGTGTACGAGCAGTACTTC. Its translation: CASSPPTLGVAVYEQYF.

The rearrangement links TRBV5-1 to TRBJ2-7; no firm D call. The CDR3 has 12 amino acids. Trimming cost V 5 bases and J 5 bases, with 11 bases left between them. From germline, CDR1 is SGHRS and CDR2 YFSETQ. The CDR3 nucleotides are TGCGCCAGCAGGGCTCAGCCCCACGAGCAGTACTTC. Its translation: CASRAQPHEQYF.

This chain uses TRBV5-5 with TRBJ1-6; D may be TRBD1 (5 bases). This CDR3 contains 13 residues. The germline CDR1 and CDR2 sequences are SGHKS and YYEKEE (reference sequence). Trimming cost V 4 bases and J 7 bases, with 9 bases left between them. Here the CDR3 DNA reads TGTGCCAGCAGCAGTGCAGGGAATTCACCCCTCCACTTT. The encoded protein is CASSSAGNSPLHF.

Only a few counts were recorded for this clonotype. The chain joins TRBV12-3 or TRBV12-4 to TRBJ2-1; 11 bases are a match to TRBD2. Germline trimming cut 6 bases from V and 8 bases from J; bases unmatched to any gene: 12. The CDR3 runs to 16 residues. In nucleotides, the CDR3 is TGTGCCAGCAGCGGTCGGGCTACTAGCGGGGGCTATGAGCAGTTCTTC. Translated: CASSGRATSGGYEQFF.

This clonotype appeared a few times. The gene calls are TRBV12-3 or TRBV12-4 and TRBJ1-2; D unresolved. This CDR3 has 12 amino acids. V was clipped by 7 bases and J by 5 bases, with 11 bases between them. CDR3 residues: CASTLGTYGYTF. CDR3 in DNA: TGTGCCAGCACCTTAGGCACTTATGGCTACACCTTC.

This clonotype has a handful of counts. The chain has TRBV5-5 and TRBJ1-2; D gene unclear. The V and J ends lost 4 bases and 7 bases respectively, with 20 bases between them. CDR1 and CDR2 from the germline V gene are SGHKS and YYEKEE (reference sequence). The CDR3 has 15 residues. CDR3 loop: CASSRSGQMSRGYTF. CDR3 DNA sequence: TGTGCCAGCAGCCGATCGGGCCAAATGTCGCGTGGCTACACCTTC.

V gene TRBV7-8 combines with J gene TRBJ2-1; TRBD1 aligns across 9 bases. From germline, CDR1 is SGHVS and CDR2 FQNEAQ. CDR3 length equals 17 residues. V lost 1 base to trimming and J lost 7 bases; unmatched junction nucleotides: 11. Written as DNA, the CDR3 is TGTGCCAGCAGCTTAGTTAGGATGGGACAGGGTCGAAATGAGCAGTTCTTC. Its protein product is CASSLVRMGQGRNEQFF. Variable domain in full (rest from reference TRBV7-8 and TRBJ2-1): GAGVSQSPRYKVAKRGQDVALRCDPISGHVSLFWYQQALGQGPEFLTYFQNEAQLDKSGLPSDRFFAERPEGSVSTLKIQRTQQEDSAVYLCASSLVRMGQGRNEQFFGPGTRLTVL.

This clonotype was seen a single time. The chain couples TRBV6-5 to TRBJ2-3; 11 nucleotides line up with TRBD2. The CDR3 runs 18 residues. J lost 3 bases, V lost 0 bases, and 8 bases had no gene match. Per the germline V gene, CDR1 is MNHEY and CDR2 is SVGAGI. The CDR3 sequence: CASSYSSVAGGPTDTQYF. In nucleotides, the CDR3 is TGTGCCAGCAGTTACTCGTCGGTAGCGGGGGGGCCGACAGATACGCAGTATTTT.

The gene calls are TRBV5-1 and TRBJ2-7; 13 nucleotides agree with TRBD2. The V gene end was trimmed by 7 bases and the J gene end by 6 bases; junction bases not matched to a gene: 10. CDR1 is SGHRS, CDR2 YFSETQ, per germline. This CDR3 is built from 15 residues. The CDR3 sequence is CASGLLGTSGTEQYF. Here the CDR3 DNA reads TGCGCCAGCGGACTCCTCGGGACTAGCGGGACCGAGCAGTACTTC.

In nucleotides, the CDR3 is TGTGCCAGCACCAAAGGCCCTGACAGGCGATACTACGAGCAGTACTTC. Its protein product is CASTKGPDRRYYEQYF. This chain connects TRBV11-2 to TRBJ2-7, with D possibly matching TRBD1 (6 bases). The germline V gene has CDR1 SGHAT and CDR2 FQNNGV. This CDR3 is 16 amino acids long. V gave up 7 bases and J gave up 3 bases, with 22 bases separating them.

This sequence joins TRBV18 and TRBJ2-7, with D perhaps matching TRBD2 (5 bases). Germline CDR1 KGHSH, CDR2 LQKENI. CDR3 size: 15 residues. The V end lost 3 bases, the J end lost 4 bases, and 16 bases lay between the germline ends. Written as DNA, the CDR3 is TGTGCCAGCTCACCTGGGAGAAAAGGCTCTTACGAGCAGTACTTC. Its translation is CASSPGRKGSYEQYF.

In its sample, this clonotype was seen a few times. The rearrangement joins TRBV7-9 to TRBJ1-1; maybe TRBD1 (6 bases). Germline V gene lookup returns CDR1 SEHNR and CDR2 FQNEAQ (reference sequence). Trimming removed 7 bases at V and 3 bases at J, with 15 bases between. This CDR3 region has 14 residues. CDR3 protein: CASMPQGSYTEAFF. The CDR3 DNA follows: TGTGCCAGCATGCCACAGGGATCGTACACTGAAGCTTTCTTT.

V and J are TRBV29-1 and TRBJ2-7, with 10 nucleotides matching TRBD2. This CDR3 comprises 12 residues. Germline V lookup: CDR1 SQVTM, CDR2 ANQGSEA. V shed 7 bases, J shed 5 bases, and the junction held 5 bases outside the gene matches. CDR3 protein: CSALAGENEQYF. CDR3 coding DNA: TGCAGCGCTCTAGCGGGAGAGAACGAGCAGTACTTC.

This clonotype was detected many times. V gene TRBV6-5 combines with J gene TRBJ2-1; 10 bases line up with TRBD2. There are 16 residues in the CDR3. CDR1 is MNHEY and CDR2 is SVGAGI in the germline V gene. V was pared by 4 bases and J by 6 bases, with 9 bases of the junction left unmatched. The CDR3 DNA follows: TGTGCCAGCAGTTCCGAAAGGACTAGCGGAATCAATGAGCAGTTCTTC. Translation gives CASSSERTSGINEQFF.

The table lists this clonotype with a few counts. This sequence joins TRBV11-2 and TRBJ2-1, with D maybe TRBD2 (6 bases). Per germline, CDR1 SGHAT and CDR2 FQNNGV. This CDR3 spans 18 amino acids. Trimming stripped 4 bases from V and 0 bases from J, with 19 bases between. CDR3 protein: CASSSHSRAGSSYNEQFF. In nucleotides, the CDR3 is TGTGCCAGCAGCTCCCATTCTAGGGCGGGGAGCTCCTACAATGAGCAGTTCTTC. The full variable domain, its missing parts supplied by reference TRBV11-2 and TRBJ2-1, is EAGVAQSPRYKIIEKRQSVAFWCNPISGHATLYWYQQILGQGPKLLIQFQNNGVVDDSQLPKDRFSAERLKGVDSTLKIQPAKLEDSAVYLCASSSHSRAGSSYNEQFFGPGTRLTVL.

This clonotype was detected a few times. This chain connects TRBV9 to TRBJ2-3; 9 nucleotides agree with TRBD2. Germline assignment: CDR1 SGDLS and CDR2 YYNGEE. The CDR3 sequence is 17 residues long. J was trimmed by 0 bases and V by 2 bases; bases with no gene match: 7. CDR3 nucleotides: TGTGCCAGCAGCGTCTCAGCGGGGGGCACTAGCACAGATACGCAGTATTTT. This sequence encodes CASSVSAGGTSTDTQYF.

In its sample, this clonotype was seen a few times. The rearrangement uses TRBV27 and TRBJ1-6; no clear D gene. The CDR3 covers 13 residues. The germline V gene encodes CDR1 MNHEY and CDR2 SMNVEV (reference sequence). V shed 2 bases and J shed 8 bases, with 7 bases lying between them. CDR3 residues: CASSLPHYSPLHF. The DNA for the CDR3 is TGTGCCAGCAGTTTACCGCACTATTCACCCCTCCACTTT.